Listed below are T cell receptor beta chains from one sample, sequenced in a study of blood T cell repertoires in COVID-19. Sequencing used immunoSEQ multiplex PCR; TCRdb keeps in-frame clones, though not all of them. Of roughly 76,000 clones in the sample, 80% to 90% were seen once. Sequenced sample: PBMCs or T cells enriched from blood (not recorded which). The receptors were gathered from a woman between 45 and 60 years old with acute COVID-19. Both conserved end residues are part of each CDR3. The D gene is left open where the match is weak. Size is omitted from some rows. Given values are once, few, many or a class for expanded clones.

v_call: TRBV7-2; j_call: TRBJ1-1; clone_size: once; d_call: TRBD1; cdr3_nt: TGTGCCAGCAGCTTAGGGGACAGGGTGACTGAAGCTTTCTTT; cdr3_aa: CASSLGDRVTEAFF
v_call: TRBV15; j_call: TRBJ1-1; clone_size: NA; d_call: TRBD1; cdr3_nt: TGTGCCACCATCGGGAGGACAGGGGGCGAAGCTTTCTTT; cdr3_aa: CATIGRTGGEAFF
v_call: TRBV5-4; j_call: TRBJ2-7; clone_size: NA; d_call: NA; cdr3_nt: TGTGCCAGCAGCCCCGCCGAGGGTTTGAGCTCCTACGAGCAGTACTTC; cdr3_aa: CASSPAEGLSSYEQYF
v_call: TRBV5-6; j_call: TRBJ2-7; clone_size: NA; d_call: NA; cdr3_nt: TGTGCCAGCAGGCGGGCTGGCGGCTACGAGCAGTACTTC; cdr3_aa: CASRRAGGYEQYF
v_call: TRBV10-1; j_call: TRBJ1-4; clone_size: NA; d_call: TRBD1; cdr3_nt: TGCGCCAGCAGGGGGTACCGAAAGGGGGCGGCTAATGAAAAACTGTTTTTT; cdr3_aa: CASRGYRKGAANEKLFF
v_call: TRBV5-1; j_call: TRBJ1-1; clone_size: NA; d_call: NA; cdr3_nt: TGCGCCAGCAGCTGGACCCTTTCGGGGGGCGGGGACACTGAAGCTTTCTTT; cdr3_aa: CASSWTLSGGGDTEAFF
v_call: TRBV19; j_call: TRBJ1-6; clone_size: NA; d_call: TRBD1; cdr3_nt: TGTGCCAGTAGTATTTTCGCCAACAGGGGCGATTCACCCCTCCACTTT; cdr3_aa: CASSIFANRGDSPLHF
v_call: TRBV11-1; j_call: TRBJ2-7; clone_size: NA; d_call: TRBD1; cdr3_nt: TGTGCCAGCAGCCCTATTAGGACAGGGGGATACGAGCAGTACTTC; cdr3_aa: CASSPIRTGGYEQYF
v_call: TRBV6-5; j_call: TRBJ1-4; clone_size: NA; d_call: TRBD1; cdr3_nt: TGTGCCAGCAGTTACTCGAACTCAGGGGGAGAAAAACTGTTTTTT; cdr3_aa: CASSYSNSGGEKLFF
v_call: TRBV7-2; j_call: TRBJ2-3; clone_size: once; d_call: TRBD2; cdr3_nt: TGTGCCAGCAGCTTAGGGGGGGGACCCACAGATACGCAGTATTTT; cdr3_aa: CASSLGGGPTDTQYF
v_call: TRBV27; j_call: TRBJ1-2; clone_size: NA; d_call: TRBD1; cdr3_nt: TGTGCCAGCAGTCCACAAGGACAGGGCAACTATGGCTACACCTTC; cdr3_aa: CASSPQGQGNYGYTF
v_call: TRBV6-2/TRBV6-3; j_call: TRBJ1-2; clone_size: NA; d_call: NA; cdr3_nt: TGTGCCAGCAGTTCCGGAGCGGCCCTTAGACAAGGCTACACCTTC; cdr3_aa: CASSSGAALRQGYTF
v_call: TRBV30; j_call: TRBJ2-7; clone_size: NA; d_call: TRBD2; cdr3_nt: TGTGCCTGGAGGATGGGGACTAGTCCCTACGAGCAGTACTTC; cdr3_aa: CAWRMGTSPYEQYF
v_call: TRBV29-1; j_call: TRBJ1-5; clone_size: NA; d_call: TRBD1; cdr3_nt: TGCAGCGTTGAGGGACAGGGTGGACAGCCCCAGCATTTT; cdr3_aa: CSVEGQGGQPQHF
v_call: TRBV6-4; j_call: TRBJ2-2; clone_size: NA; d_call: TRBD1; cdr3_nt: TGTGCCAGCAGTGAAGGACAGGGTTTGACCGGGGAGCTGTTTTTT; cdr3_aa: CASSEGQGLTGELFF
v_call: TRBV7-2; j_call: TRBJ2-7; clone_size: NA; d_call: NA; cdr3_nt: TGTGCCAGCAGCCTAGACAAACACTCCTACGAGCAGTACTTC; cdr3_aa: CASSLDKHSYEQYF
v_call: TRBV7-3; j_call: TRBJ2-1; clone_size: NA; d_call: NA; cdr3_nt: TGTGCCAGCAGCGTGGGACTTGCGCACAATGAGCAGTTCTTC; cdr3_aa: CASSVGLAHNEQFF
v_call: TRBV3-1/TRBV3-2; j_call: TRBJ2-1; clone_size: few; d_call: NA; cdr3_nt: TGTGCCACCCGTTATCCATGGTCCGGGGATTACAATGAGCAGTTCTTC; cdr3_aa: CATRYPWSGDYNEQFF
v_call: TRBV21-1; j_call: TRBJ2-7; clone_size: NA; d_call: NA; cdr3_nt: TGTGCCAGCAGTGACGACAGCCCCCTAGACCTCTACGAGCAGTACTTC; cdr3_aa: CASSDDSPLDLYEQYF
v_call: TRBV6-1; j_call: TRBJ1-6; clone_size: NA; d_call: NA; cdr3_nt: TGTGCCAGCAGTGAAGCTTCCCCAGGGTTGGTTGGTTCACCCCTCCACTTT; cdr3_aa: CASSEASPGLVGSPLHF
v_call: TRBV30; j_call: TRBJ1-1; clone_size: NA; d_call: NA; cdr3_nt: TGTGCCTGGACCCCAGGTGAAGCTTTCTTT; cdr3_aa: CAWTPGEAFF
v_call: TRBV3-1/TRBV3-2; j_call: TRBJ2-7; clone_size: NA; d_call: TRBD2; cdr3_nt: TGTGCCAGCAGCCAGACTAGCGTCTCCTACGAGCAGTACTTC; cdr3_aa: CASSQTSVSYEQYF
v_call: TRBV7-9; j_call: TRBJ1-4; clone_size: NA; d_call: NA; cdr3_nt: TGTGCCAGCAGCTCAAGGGGCACTAATGAAAAACTGTTTTTT; cdr3_aa: CASSSRGTNEKLFF
v_call: TRBV4-1; j_call: TRBJ2-5; clone_size: NA; d_call: TRBD1; cdr3_nt: TGCGCCAGCAGCCGAGAGGGGACAGGGATCATCCAAGAGACCCAGTACTTC; cdr3_aa: CASSREGTGIIQETQYF
v_call: TRBV13; j_call: TRBJ2-7; clone_size: NA; d_call: TRBD2; cdr3_nt: TGTGCCAGCAGCTTAAAGCTTCTGGCGGGAGGGCCCCACGAGCAGTACTTC; cdr3_aa: CASSLKLLAGGPHEQYF
v_call: TRBV12-3/TRBV12-4; j_call: TRBJ1-2; clone_size: NA; d_call: TRBD1; cdr3_nt: TGTGCCAGCAGCCCGACAGGGACCTATGGCTACACCTTC; cdr3_aa: CASSPTGTYGYTF
v_call: TRBV11-2; j_call: TRBJ2-1; clone_size: NA; d_call: TRBD2; cdr3_nt: TGTGCCAGCAGCTCGGGACTAGGGGCACAGTTCTTC; cdr3_aa: CASSSGLGAQFF
v_call: TRBV19; j_call: TRBJ1-2; clone_size: NA; d_call: TRBD1; cdr3_nt: TGTGCCAGCCAGGGTAAACGGACAGGACAAATTGATGGCTACACCTTC; cdr3_aa: CASQGKRTGQIDGYTF
v_call: TRBV5-1; j_call: TRBJ2-3; clone_size: NA; d_call: TRBD2; cdr3_nt: TGCGCCAGCAGCTTGCCAGCTAGCGGGAGTGAAGATACGCAGTATTTT; cdr3_aa: CASSLPASGSEDTQYF
v_call: TRBV19; j_call: TRBJ2-7; clone_size: NA; d_call: TRBD2; cdr3_nt: TGTGCCAGTAGTATCGGGGCGGGAGATCACGAGCAGTACTTC; cdr3_aa: CASSIGAGDHEQYF
v_call: TRBV27; j_call: TRBJ1-4; clone_size: NA; d_call: NA; cdr3_nt: TGTGCCAGCAGTCCCCAGGGGTGGGTTGAAAAACTGTTTTTT; cdr3_aa: CASSPQGWVEKLFF
v_call: TRBV24-1; j_call: TRBJ2-1; clone_size: NA; d_call: TRBD1; cdr3_nt: TGTGCCACCAGTGACCAGGGGGCAAGTGAGCAGTTCTTC; cdr3_aa: CATSDQGASEQFF
v_call: TRBV29-1; j_call: TRBJ2-7; clone_size: NA; d_call: TRBD2; cdr3_nt: TGCAGCGTTGTTCGTATAGCGGGGGGCGAGCAGTACTTC; cdr3_aa: CSVVRIAGGEQYF
v_call: TRBV9; j_call: TRBJ2-3; clone_size: NA; d_call: TRBD2; cdr3_nt: TGTGCCAGCAGCAAGAGGGGGAGCGGACTAGCGGGAGACGGCACAGATACGCAGTATTTT; cdr3_aa: CASSKRGSGLAGDGTDTQYF
v_call: TRBV2; j_call: TRBJ2-1; clone_size: NA; d_call: TRBD2; cdr3_nt: TGTGCCAGCAGACCACGGACTAGCGGGAGCCATGAGCAGTTCTTC; cdr3_aa: CASRPRTSGSHEQFF
v_call: TRBV4-1; j_call: TRBJ2-3; clone_size: NA; d_call: NA; cdr3_nt: TGCGCCAGCAGCCAAGAAGAGCCGTCGGGAGCCATTTCGGATACGCAGTATTTT; cdr3_aa: CASSQEEPSGAISDTQYF
v_call: TRBV29-1; j_call: TRBJ1-2; clone_size: NA; d_call: NA; cdr3_nt: TGCAGCGTCATCGAACTTACAGCCGGCTACACCTTC; cdr3_aa: CSVIELTAGYTF
v_call: TRBV3-1/TRBV3-2; j_call: TRBJ2-7; clone_size: once; d_call: TRBD2; cdr3_nt: TGTGCCAGCAGCCAAGCTCTACTAGCGGGAGTCGGTGAGCAGTACTTC; cdr3_aa: CASSQALLAGVGEQYF
v_call: TRBV10-3; j_call: TRBJ1-2; clone_size: NA; d_call: TRBD1; cdr3_nt: TGTGCCATCAGTGAGAAGGGACAGACCTATGGCTACACCTTC; cdr3_aa: CAISEKGQTYGYTF
v_call: TRBV27; j_call: TRBJ1-1; clone_size: NA; d_call: TRBD1; cdr3_nt: TGTGCCACCCTTCGACAGGGGTCCACTGAAGCTTTCTTT; cdr3_aa: CATLRQGSTEAFF
v_call: TRBV10-3; j_call: TRBJ2-2; clone_size: once; d_call: NA; cdr3_nt: TGTGCCATCAGTGAGTCGGCAGGAAGGAACACCGGGGAGCTGTTTTTT; cdr3_aa: CAISESAGRNTGELFF
v_call: TRBV2; j_call: TRBJ2-2; clone_size: NA; d_call: NA; cdr3_nt: TGTGCCAGCCGGAGGCAGTCGAGCACCGGGGAGCTGTTTTTT; cdr3_aa: CASRRQSSTGELFF
v_call: TRBV19; j_call: TRBJ1-2; clone_size: NA; d_call: TRBD1; cdr3_nt: TGTGCCAGTAGTGAAGACAGGGGGTCTAACTATGGCTACACCTTC; cdr3_aa: CASSEDRGSNYGYTF
v_call: TRBV2; j_call: TRBJ2-1; clone_size: NA; d_call: TRBD2; cdr3_nt: TGTGCCAGCAGTGATGGGACTAGCATCTACAATGAGCAGTTCTTC; cdr3_aa: CASSDGTSIYNEQFF
v_call: TRBV11-1; j_call: TRBJ2-5; clone_size: NA; d_call: TRBD1; cdr3_nt: TGTGCCAGCAGCCTAGGGACAGGGCTAAAGACCCAGTACTTC; cdr3_aa: CASSLGTGLKTQYF
v_call: TRBV14; j_call: TRBJ2-4; clone_size: NA; d_call: TRBD1; cdr3_nt: TGTGCCAGCAGCCAGGGACAGGGCTTAGCCAAAAACATTCAGTACTTC; cdr3_aa: CASSQGQGLAKNIQYF
v_call: TRBV4-2; j_call: TRBJ2-3; clone_size: NA; d_call: TRBD2; cdr3_nt: TGTGCCAGCAGCCAAGGTCTAGCGGGAGGAGTCGTACGCACAGATACGCAGTATTTT; cdr3_aa: CASSQGLAGGVVRTDTQYF
v_call: TRBV21-1; j_call: TRBJ2-2; clone_size: NA; d_call: NA; cdr3_nt: TGTGCCAGCAGCAAAGCATTTGGGACAGGGCGATTCGCGAACACCGGGGAGCTGTTTTTT; cdr3_aa: CASSKAFGTGRFANTGELFF
v_call: TRBV19; j_call: TRBJ2-2; clone_size: NA; d_call: TRBD2; cdr3_nt: TGTGCCAGTTTCCCGCGGGGACTAGCGGTGGTAAACACCGGGGAGCTGTTTTTT; cdr3_aa: CASFPRGLAVVNTGELFF
v_call: TRBV19; j_call: TRBJ1-4; clone_size: NA; d_call: NA; cdr3_nt: TGTGCCAGTAGTGAGGGGGCAACTAATGAAAAACTGTTTTTT; cdr3_aa: CASSEGATNEKLFF
v_call: TRBV30; j_call: TRBJ1-1; clone_size: NA; d_call: NA; cdr3_nt: TGTGCCTGGCACCCAGGATTAGAAGCTTTCTTT; cdr3_aa: CAWHPGLEAFF